This T cell receptor (beta chain) stems from a study of cytomegalovirus exposure and HLA in healthy donors. Findings and caveats of the study: Immune exposure data for these donors was limited to CMV serostatus. For most TCR beta V segments, an earlier analysis put the productive rate at about 87% or about 30% of the time.

The primer mix had 60 Vbeta and 13 Jbeta primers. In the original analysis: Later, 80 million or so unique TCR beta chains were counted in an analysis, and roughly 11 million of them were shared. The repertoire was sequenced with immunoSEQ multiplex PCR; TCRdb's copy has only in-frame clones and lacks some. V, J and clone size derive from that table, while D and trimming were established from the DNA sequence. The sample lists around 130,000 clones, 70% to 80% seen once, with about 3% in the top ten. The CDR3 is 14 residues long. From germline, CDR1 is SGHRS and CDR2 YFSETQ. V lost 2 bases, J lost 2 bases, and 9 bases lay in between. This clone was seen a few times. Its antigen is not identified.

This TCR was recovered from a woman in her sixties or seventies in good health and CMV-seropositive. The J gene is TRBJ2-3, the V gene TRBV5-1; perhaps TRBD1 as D (6 bases). The sample was PBMCs. The CDR3 sequence: CASSFGQTTDTQYF. In DNA, the CDR3 is TGCGCCAGCAGCTTTGGACAGACCACAGATACGCAGTATTTT. Complete variable domain (other parts from reference TRBV5-1 and TRBJ2-3): KAGVTQTPRYLIKTRGQQVTLSCSPISGHRSVSWYQQTPGQGLQFLFEYFSETQRNKGNFPGRFSGRQFSNSRSEMNVSTLELGDSALYLCASSFGQTTDTQYFGPGTRLTVL.